The next 30 T cell receptor beta chains were all read from a single sample in a study of identifying expanded T cells in peripheral blood. Assay: immunoSEQ multiplex PCR; the TCRdb copy retains only in-frame clones and omits some. The sample consists of around 81,000 clones, approximately 84% of them appearing once. Input material: blood. These receptors were collected from a person between 18 and 75 years old in good health.

V is TRBV19 and J is TRBJ1-6, with D unresolved. This CDR3 spans 18 amino acids. CDR1 and CDR2 from the germline V gene are LNHDA and SQIVND (reference sequence). V was cut by 0 bases and J by 3 bases, with 15 bases left in between. In DNA form, the CDR3 reads TGTGCCAGTAGTATAGATGGGCCGGCAAGGGTCTATAATTCACCCCTCCACTTT. Translating it yields CASSIDGPARVYNSPLHF. Full variable domain (missing parts from reference TRBV19 and TRBJ1-6): DGGITQSPKYLFRKEGQNVTLSCEQNLNHDAMYWYRQDPGQGLRLIYYSQIVNDFQKGDIAEGYSVSREKKESFPLTVTSAQKNPTAFYLCASSIDGPARVYNSPLHFGNGTRLTVT.

This chain links TRBV11-3 with TRBJ2-7; 9 bases agree with TRBD1. Germline CDR1 SGHNT, CDR2 YENEEA. Trimming removed 1 base from V and 3 bases from J; junction bases left unmatched: 4. The CDR3 sequence is 15 residues long. CDR3 DNA: TGTGCCAGCAGCTTAGGGGGACAGGGAAACTACGAGCAGTACTTC. The encoded protein is CASSLGGQGNYEQYF.

This chain links TRBV5-4 with TRBJ2-3; 9 bases map to TRBD1. The germline V gene has CDR1 SGHNT and CDR2 YYREEE (reference sequence). CDR3 length: 15 residues. V lost 0 bases, J lost 4 bases, and 3 bases stayed unmatched. The CDR3 DNA is TGTGCCAGCAGCTTGGAAACAGGGGGCGCAGATACGCAGTATTTT. Its protein is CASSLETGGADTQYF.

The rearrangement joins TRBV7-7 to TRBJ2-3; 7 bases agree with TRBD1. Germline-derived CDR1 and CDR2 are SSHAT and FNYEAQ (reference sequence). The CDR3 consists of 15 residues. The J segment lost 2 bases and the V segment lost 5 bases, leaving 7 bases of the junction unmatched. CDR3 sequence (DNA): TGTGCCAGCAGCATGACAGGGAGTCCCACAGATACGCAGTATTTT. Translated, it gives CASSMTGSPTDTQYF.

The rearrangement uses TRBV5-1 and TRBJ1-2, with 9 bases fitting TRBD1. V shed 0 bases and J 2 bases; nucleotides not matched to a gene: 2. CDR3 length: 15 amino acids. Germline V gene data show CDR1 as SGHRS and CDR2 as YFSETQ. In DNA form, the CDR3 reads TGCGCCAGCAGCTTGGCGGGGACAGGGAACTATGGCTACACCTTC. Protein product: CASSLAGTGNYGYTF.

The V gene is TRBV7-6, the J gene TRBJ2-3, with 12 nucleotides matching TRBD2. The CDR3 has 16 residues. Germline V gene lookup returns CDR1 SGHVS and CDR2 FNYEAQ. V was clipped by 1 base and J by 4 bases; unmatched bases: 3. The CDR3 DNA reads TGTGCCAGCAGCTTAGGGCTAGCGGGGGGGCCAGATACGCAGTATTTT. Protein sequence: CASSLGLAGGPDTQYF.

The J gene is TRBJ2-1, the V gene TRBV5-1; a weak D match, TRBD1 (7 bases). This CDR3 has 14 residues. Germline CDR1 is SGHRS and CDR2 is YFSETQ. V was shortened by 7 bases and J by 4 bases, with 15 bases between the two germline ends. CDR3 coding DNA: TGCGCCAGCCGTCAGGGGGAGGCATACAATGAGCAGTTCTTC. Amino acids: CASRQGEAYNEQFF. The variable domain in full, completed from reference TRBV5-1 and TRBJ2-1, reads KAGVTQTPRYLIKTRGQQVTLSCSPISGHRSVSWYQQTPGQGLQFLFEYFSETQRNKGNFPGRFSGRQFSNSRSEMNVSTLELGDSALYLCASRQGEAYNEQFFGPGTRLTVL.

V usage is TRBV29-1 and J usage is TRBJ1-1; 10 nucleotides agree with TRBD1. In germline, CDR1 is SQVTM, CDR2 ANQGSEA. CDR3 length: 13 amino acids. Trimming removed 5 bases from V and 4 bases from J; junction bases left unmatched: 4. The CDR3, as DNA: TGCAGCGTTCGTCGGACAGGGGGCACTGAAGCTTTCTTT. This translates into CSVRRTGGTEAFF.

This clone has just one count. The chain recombines TRBV14 with TRBJ1-6; TRBD1 matches at 7 bases. V dropped 4 bases and J dropped 9; count of bases not matched to a gene: 3. The CDR3 is 13 amino acids. Per germline, CDR1 SGHDN and CDR2 FVKESK. CDR3 loop: CASSPSGGSPLHF. The CDR3 nucleotides read TGTGCCAGCAGCCCCTCAGGGGGTTCACCCCTCCACTTT.

The chain combines TRBV6-5 with TRBJ1-4; 7 bases fit TRBD1. Germline CDR1 is MNHEY and CDR2 is SVGAGI. CDR3 length: 12 amino acids. With V trimmed by 11 bases and J by 4 bases, 4 bases remained unmatched. This CDR3 reads CAGDRNNEKLFF. The CDR3 DNA reads as TGTGCCGGGGACAGAAATAATGAAAAACTGTTTTTT.

The rearrangement joins TRBV4-1 to TRBJ2-6; D is perhaps TRBD1 (6 bases). Trimming removed 7 bases from V and 1 base from J, with 17 bases in between. The CDR3 has 17 amino acids. Looked up from germline, CDR1 is MGHRA and CDR2 is YSYEKL. For the CDR3, the DNA is TGCGCCAGCAATCAGGGGCCGATATCTTCTGGGGCCAACGTCCTGACTTTC. Amino acids: CASNQGPISSGANVLTF.

The rearrangement joins TRBV29-1 to TRBJ1-1; D is ambiguous. The CDR3 runs 11 residues. Per the germline V gene, CDR1 is SQVTM and CDR2 is ANQGSEA. The V and J ends lost 6 bases and 3 bases respectively, with 8 bases between them. In nucleotides, the CDR3 is TGCAGCGTCTGGGCGGACACTGAAGCTTTCTTT. The encoded protein is CSVWADTEAFF.

This sequence joins TRBV11-3 and TRBJ1-1, with TRBD1 as a possible D gene (5 bases). CDR1 SGHNT and CDR2 YENEEA come from the germline V gene. This CDR3 has 15 residues. The germline V and J ends were trimmed by 5 bases and 0 bases, with 13 bases remaining between them. The CDR3 reads CASSPRQNLNTEAFF. The DNA of the CDR3 is TGTGCCAGCAGCCCGAGACAGAACTTGAACACTGAAGCTTTCTTT.

The gene calls are TRBV6-6 and TRBJ2-3; no reliable D call. Germline CDR1 and CDR2: MNHNY and SVGAGI (reference sequence). The CDR3 runs 14 residues. The V gene lost 0 bases and the J gene lost 6 bases, with 10 bases spanning the gap. CDR3 protein: CASSYSITVDTQYF. CDR3 in DNA: TGTGCCAGCAGTTACTCGATAACCGTGGATACGCAGTATTTT.

V is TRBV28 and J is TRBJ2-7; possibly TRBD2 for D (5 bases). Germline-derived CDR1 and CDR2 are MDHEN and SYDVKM. V gave up 6 bases and J gave up 6 bases, with 12 bases separating them. This CDR3 has 12 residues. As DNA, the CDR3 is TGTGCCAGCAGGGGAGTAGGTGGCGAGCAGTACTTC. The encoded protein is CASRGVGGEQYF.

The chain joins TRBV5-1 to TRBJ1-3; no reliable D call. V dropped 5 bases and J dropped 0 bases, with 12 bases sitting between them. Germline values: CDR1 SGHRS, CDR2 YFSETQ. The CDR3 runs 15 residues. CDR3 in amino acids: CASRPDGFSGNTIYF. In DNA, the CDR3 is TGCGCCAGCAGACCCGACGGATTCTCTGGAAACACCATATATTTT.

This chain joins TRBV30 and TRBJ1-1; D possibly corresponds to TRBD1 (6 bases). Trimming pared 3 bases from V and 5 bases from J, leaving 13 bases between. Germline assignment: CDR1 GTSNPN and CDR2 SVGIG (reference sequence). The CDR3 runs to 13 residues. The CDR3: CAWSRGEWTEAFF. The CDR3 coding sequence is TGTGCCTGGAGCAGGGGCGAGTGGACTGAAGCTTTCTTT.

This clone occurred a few times. The rearrangement uses TRBV7-6 and TRBJ2-3, with 8 bases matching TRBD2. The CDR3 extends over 17 amino acids. The V gene's germline CDR1 is SGHVS and CDR2 FNYEAQ. The V gene end was trimmed by 5 bases and the J gene end by 4 bases; junction bases not matched to a gene: 14. CDR3 in amino acids: CASSPQIAGRRSDTQYF. The DNA for the CDR3 is TGTGCCAGCAGCCCCCAGATAGCGGGGAGGAGGTCAGATACGCAGTATTTT.

CDR3 residues: CASSGLLFANYGYTF. The DNA for the CDR3 is TGTGCCAGCAGTGGACTCCTATTCGCTAACTATGGCTACACCTTC. The chain combines TRBV6-5 with TRBJ1-2; D gene unclear. Germline CDR1 and CDR2: MNHEY and SVGAGI. The V end was cut by 5 bases, the J end by 0 bases, with 13 bases between. This CDR3 comprises 15 residues.

The CDR3 DNA reads as TGTGCCAGCAGCTTAGAACATGGTGGGACAGGTTATCACTATGGCTACACCTTC. The encoded protein is CASSLEHGGTGYHYGYTF. The V and J genes are TRBV7-3 and TRBJ1-2, with 8 bases matching TRBD1. Germline V gene data show CDR1 as SGHTA and CDR2 as FQGTGA. The ends lost 2 bases at V and 3 bases at J; junction bases unmatched: 14. The CDR3 sequence is 18 residues long.

The rearrangement links TRBV6-6 to TRBJ1-1, with 7 bases identical to TRBD1. The CDR3 length is 15 residues. V shed 5 bases and J 4 bases; nucleotides not matched to a gene: 10. Germline CDR1 and CDR2: MNHNY and SVGAGI (reference sequence). CDR3 sequence reads: CASSRGHRGSTEAFF. The DNA for the CDR3 is TGTGCCAGCAGTAGGGGGCATCGGGGGAGCACTGAAGCTTTCTTT.

V and J are TRBV5-4 and TRBJ1-2, with 8 positions matching TRBD1. The J segment lost 8 bases and the V segment lost 3 bases, leaving 18 bases of the junction unmatched. CDR3 length equals 17 residues. The germline V gene encodes CDR1 SGHNT and CDR2 YYREEE (reference sequence). As DNA, the CDR3 is TGTGCCAGCAGCTCCAGGGGAGGGACAGGAAAGGGACTGGGCTACACCTTC. This codes for CASSSRGGTGKGLGYTF.

V usage is TRBV18 and J usage is TRBJ1-3; TRBD1 aligns across 7 bases. The CDR3 extends over 16 amino acids. V dropped 3 bases and J dropped 4; count of bases not matched to a gene: 9. Germline V gene data show CDR1 as KGHSH and CDR2 as LQKENI. CDR3 DNA: TGTGCCAGCTCACCCCAGGACAGGTCCGACGGAAACACCATATATTTT. Its protein is CASSPQDRSDGNTIYF. Using reference TRBV18 and TRBJ1-3 for the parts outside the CDR3, the full variable domain is NAGVMQNPRHLVRRRGQEARLRCSPMKGHSHVYWYRQLPEEGLKFMVYLQKENIIDESGMPKERFSAEFPKEGPSILRIQQVVRGDSAAYFCASSPQDRSDGNTIYFGEGSWLTVV.

The chain links TRBV7-2 to TRBJ1-6, with TRBD1 matching 7 bases. V trimming: 1 base; J trimming: 6 bases; junction bases outside the gene matches: 12. The CDR3 is made up of 18 amino acids. Per the germline V gene, CDR1 is SGHTA and CDR2 is FQGNSA. CDR3 sequence: CASSLDRGRGGGNSPLHF. As DNA, the CDR3 is TGTGCCAGCAGCTTAGACAGGGGCCGGGGGGGAGGTAATTCACCCCTCCACTTT.

The genes are TRBV11-3 and TRBJ2-1, with 9 nucleotides matching TRBD1. The length of the CDR3 is 15 residues. With V trimmed by 5 bases and J by 8 bases, 10 bases remained unmatched. In germline, CDR1 is SGHNT, CDR2 YENEEA. This chain's CDR3 is CASSLRQGGFYEQFF. The CDR3 nucleotides read TGTGCCAGCAGCCTTCGACAGGGGGGATTTTATGAGCAGTTCTTC. Using reference TRBV11-3 and TRBJ2-1 for the parts outside the CDR3, the full variable domain is EAGVVQSPRYKIIEKKQPVAFWCNPISGHNTLYWYLQNLGQGPELLIRYENEEAVDDSQLPKDRFSAERLKGVDSTLKIQPAELGDSAVYLCASSLRQGGFYEQFFGPGTRLTVL.

This clone was seen many times. This chain connects TRBV7-2 to TRBJ2-7, with D possibly matching TRBD1 (6 bases). Trimming removed 2 bases at V and 2 bases at J, with 10 bases between. CDR3 length: 14 amino acids. CDR1 is SGHTA and CDR2 is FQGNSA in the germline V gene. The CDR3 loop reads CASSLRDTAYEQYF. CDR3 nucleotide sequence: TGTGCCAGCAGCTTACGGGACACAGCCTACGAGCAGTACTTC. Filled out from reference TRBV7-2 and TRBJ2-7, the complete variable domain reads GAGVSQSPSNKVTEKGKDVELRCDPISGHTALYWYRQSLGQGLEFLIYFQGNSAPDKSGLPSDRFSAERTGGSVSTLTIQRTQQEDSAVYLCASSLRDTAYEQYFGPGTRLTVT.

The J gene is TRBJ1-6, the V gene TRBV19; D ambiguous. V was shortened by 5 bases and J by 4 bases, with 12 bases between the two germline ends. The germline V gene has CDR1 LNHDA and CDR2 SQIVND (reference sequence). The CDR3 covers 15 residues. The CDR3 nucleotides are TGTGCCAGTAGTCTGACTGGGAAATATAATTCACCCCTCCACTTT. Protein sequence: CASSLTGKYNSPLHF. The full variable domain, its missing parts supplied by reference TRBV19 and TRBJ1-6, is DGGITQSPKYLFRKEGQNVTLSCEQNLNHDAMYWYRQDPGQGLRLIYYSQIVNDFQKGDIAEGYSVSREKKESFPLTVTSAQKNPTAFYLCASSLTGKYNSPLHFGNGTRLTVT.

The DNA for the CDR3 is TGTGCCAGCAGCTTGGATTACCAGCGGGGGATCTACGAGCAGTACTTC. Encoded protein: CASSLDYQRGIYEQYF. The chain recombines TRBV5-4 with TRBJ2-7, with 8 bases aligning to TRBD2. Germline V gives CDR1 SGHNT, CDR2 YYREEE (reference sequence). V shed 0 bases, J shed 3 bases, and the junction held 8 bases outside the gene matches. The CDR3 extends over 16 amino acids.

The V and J genes are TRBV29-1 and TRBJ1-1; D gene ambiguous. The CDR3 contains 13 residues. V gave up 7 bases and J gave up 1 base, with 13 bases separating them. Per germline, CDR1 SQVTM and CDR2 ANQGSEA. CDR3 nucleotide sequence: TGCAGCGCCCGAGGAAGATCGAACACTGAAGCTTTCTTT. Protein sequence: CSARGRSNTEAFF.

This sequence joins TRBV19 and TRBJ2-2; 7 nucleotides agree with TRBD1. CDR1 and CDR2 (germline): LNHDA, SQIVND (reference sequence). V shed 10 bases and J 8 bases; nucleotides not matched to a gene: 16. This CDR3 spans 15 amino acids. CDR3 coding DNA: TGTGCCACCCGACCAACAGGGGTTATTGCGGGGGAGCTGTTTTTT. This translates into CATRPTGVIAGELFF. The whole variable domain, remainder taken from reference TRBV19 and TRBJ2-2, is DGGITQSPKYLFRKEGQNVTLSCEQNLNHDAMYWYRQDPGQGLRLIYYSQIVNDFQKGDIAEGYSVSREKKESFPLTVTSAQKNPTAFYLCATRPTGVIAGELFFGEGSRLTVL.